This TCR beta chain was recovered during a study of blood T cell repertoires in COVID-19. This clone has only a few counts. The authors' processing: Quantification of nucleated cells was approximated via reference gene primer amplification. Sequencing used immunoSEQ multiplex PCR; TCRdb keeps in-frame clones, though not all of them. For V, J and clone size, that table is used; D and trimming come from the DNA. The table includes around 220,000 clones, approximately 87% detected once. Trimming shortened V by 1 base and J by 5 bases, and 11 bases separated the two germline ends. The CDR3 loop spans 14 amino acids. Germline CDR1 is SGHTA and CDR2 is FQGNSA.

The sequencing sample was made of peripheral blood. The receptor was isolated from a woman between 50 and 59 years old with acute or convalescent COVID-19. The chain recombines TRBV7-2 with TRBJ1-1, with D uncertain. The CDR3 coding sequence is TGTGCCAGCAGCTTAGACACGGGGTGGACTGAAGCTTTCTTT. The encoded protein is CASSLDTGWTEAFF.